This entry is about one T cell receptor beta chain. Its antigen target is currently unknown. Base qualities were left out, and no much larger clone turns up one base away. This sample is drawn from a study of T cell responses to AZD1222 COVID-19 vaccine (dated by TCRdb to the early 2020s). Turning to the overall study: A total of 233 trial participants underwent TCR sequencing, of whom 207 received two doses of AZD1222 and approximately 25 received two doses of the MenACWY control vaccine. Trial participants were enrolled by age into subgroups of 18-55, 56-69 and 70-plus years, and around 140, 26 and 57 TCR-sequenced participants, respectively, were included in these subgroups. Study-level results and caveats: No day 14 peak-response samples were available, so repertoires were characterized only after the peak T cell response. After two AZD1222 doses, spike-specific TCR breadth and depth were significantly higher than at day 0 and than in MenACWY recipients. In the small 56-69-year group, the increase in depth fell short of significance, most likely because of low power. Conclusions about previously exposed vaccinees are limited, since just five to seven AZD1222 recipients were seropositive for SARS-CoV-2 at baseline. Nearly half of unique spike-specific TCRs reportedly recognized epitopes outside regions mutated in the B.1.351 and B.1.1.7 variants. CD4 TCRs associated with the vaccine covered the entire spike protein, and the dominant responses were in regions 160-218 and 743-854. Participants were mostly white British, with more females than males. The authors suggested clonal diversity may have been underestimated.

Sequences SGHAT (CDR1) and FQNNGV (CDR2) are obtained from the germline V gene. The CDR3 runs 15 amino acids, cysteine and phenylalanine included. The read is trimmed to its CDR3 DNA, 45 bases read in frame from base 1. V and J are trimmed by 4 bases and 4 bases, and the gene matches miss 6 bases of the junction. The CDR3 regions of human TCRbeta chains were subjected to immunosequencing. As for the authors' bioinformatics: Repertoire TCRs were matched against a reference library of SARS-CoV-2-specific TCRs generated with the MIRA antigen-specificity platform. Breadth meant the fraction of unique TCRs that were SARS-CoV-2-associated, whereas depth meant the fraction of total T cells that were SARS-CoV-2-associated. Each spike-specific TCR was assigned to its reactive spike region and to a CD4 or CD8 class using the MIRA data. Log10-transformed breadth and depth values were compared by one-way ANOVA with Sidak's multiple comparisons tests. TCRdb's version of the immuneACCESS table is confined to in-frame rearrangements and falls short of the full clone set. An unresolved V gene accounts for under half of the shortfall where checked; the remainder is of unknown origin. V, J and clone size reflect that table, while D and trimming were determined from the DNA. The table for this sample lists roughly 120,000 clones; 75% to 90% of them were counted only once. The ten largest clonotypes hold approximately 4.4% of the sample.

The time point label corresponds to: about 28 days (+/-7) after the second vaccine dose. AZD1222 recipients given second doses at about 4 weeks or at about 12 weeks were pooled, since spike-specific TCR depth and breadth were not found to differ between the two schedules. Vaccinee samples were obtained from the UK trials COV001 and COV002, which included a single-blind randomized controlled phase 2/3 trial of AZD1222 (ChAdOx1 nCoV-19) in healthy adults. For TCRbeta chain sequencing, PBMC samples were collected from trial participants at day 0 and at day 28 after the second dose. The clonotype was recovered from an adult who received the AZD1222 COVID-19 vaccine. The rearrangement combines TRBV11-2 with TRBJ2-3; a stretch of 9 junction bases matches TRBD1. Sequenced here: peripheral blood, sampled 28 days after the second AZD1222 dose. The nucleotide sequence reads TGTGCCAGCAGCTCCGGGACAGGGTTCGCAGATACGCAGTATTTT. This sequence encodes CASSSGTGFADTQYF. The CDR3, completed at both ends by the reference TRBV11-2 and TRBJ2-3 genes, gives the full variable domain EAGVAQSPRYKIIEKRQSVAFWCNPISGHATLYWYQQILGQGPKLLIQFQNNGVVDDSQLPKDRFSAERLKGVDSTLKIQPAKLEDSAVYLCASSSGTGFADTQYFGPGTRLTVL.